Shown below are 12 T cell receptor beta chains from a single sample sequenced in a study of cytomegalovirus exposure and HLA in healthy donors. Vbeta (60) and Jbeta (13) primers were used in the PCR. Here immunoSEQ multiplex PCR was the method, and the copy in TCRdb shows in-frame clones only, minus some. In the table there are 120,000 or so clones, 75% to 85% of which are singletons. Material for sequencing was PBMCs. These receptors were taken from a male donor in good health and CMV-seronegative.

The sample holds one count of this clone. The chain couples TRBV2 to TRBJ2-7; TRBD1 might be the D (6 bases). Germline V gives CDR1 SNHLY, CDR2 FYNNEI. V was cut by 1 base and J by 4 bases, with 11 bases left in between. The CDR3 runs to 14 residues. The CDR3 spells CASSEGRGGYEQYF. The CDR3 nucleotides are TGTGCCAGCAGTGAAGGCAGGGGTGGGTACGAGCAGTACTTC.

The V gene is TRBV6-1, the J gene TRBJ2-2, with 11 bases identical to TRBD2. V shed 11 bases and J 3 bases; nucleotides not matched to a gene: 8. The germline gives CDR1 MNHNS, CDR2 SASEGT. The CDR3 has 15 amino acids. In DNA, the CDR3 is TGTGCCGTCAAAACGGGACTAGCGGACACCGGGGAGCTGTTTTTT. This codes for CAVKTGLADTGELFF.

V gene TRBV27 combines with J gene TRBJ1-2, with 8 bases identical to TRBD1. The germline V gene encodes CDR1 MNHEY and CDR2 SMNVEV (reference sequence). The length of the CDR3 is 12 residues. The trim removed 6 bases at V and 7 bases at J, leaving 4 bases unmatched. CDR3 amino acids: CASSLTGVGYTF. The DNA of the CDR3 is TGTGCCAGCAGCTTGACAGGGGTTGGCTACACCTTC.

The V call is TRBV15, the J call TRBJ1-5; D call uncertain. The germline gives CDR1 LNHNV, CDR2 YYDKDF (reference sequence). This CDR3 has 14 residues. Between the trimmed V and J ends, which lost 1 base and 4 bases, there was a span of 8 bases. Here the CDR3 reads CATSRVGGNQPQHF. Here the CDR3 DNA reads TGTGCCACCAGCAGAGTGGGCGGGAATCAGCCCCAGCATTTT. Full variable domain (rest looked up from reference TRBV15 and TRBJ1-5): DAMVIQNPRYQVTQFGKPVTLSCSQTLNHNVMYWYQQKSSQAPKLLFHYYDKDFNNEADTPDNFQSRRPNTSFCFLDIRSPGLGDTAMYLCATSRVGGNQPQHFGDGTRLSIL.

The sample holds one count of this clone. The V call is TRBV7-9, the J call TRBJ2-7; 7 bases agree with TRBD1. J gave up 2 bases and V 4 bases, and 17 bases lay outside the gene matches. Germline loops: CDR1 SEHNR, CDR2 FQNEAQ (reference sequence). CDR3 size: 18 residues. The CDR3 sequence is CASSSLSSGTVFTYEQYF. The CDR3 nucleotides read TGTGCCAGCAGCTCCCTCTCCTCGGGGACAGTCTTTACCTACGAGCAGTACTTC.

Note on this clone: One end of the junction fails to match germline, which may point to a read error. The chain is built from TRBV7-9 and TRBJ1-1, with TRBD1 matching 9 bases. Germline V lookup: CDR1 SEHNR, CDR2 FQNEAQ (reference sequence). The CDR3 is 14 amino acids. CDR3 residues: CSSSPGDRATEAFF. The CDR3 nucleotides are TGTTCCAGCAGCCCCGGGGACAGGGCCACTGAAGCTTTCTTT. The variable domain in full, with the rest retrieved from reference TRBV7-9 and TRBJ1-1, is DTGVSQNPRHKITKRGQNVTFRCDPISEHNRLYWYRQTLGQGPEFLTYFQNEAQLEKSRLLSDRFSAERPKGSFSTLEIQRTEQGDSAMYLCSSSPGDRATEAFFGQGTRLTVV.

This clone has just a few counts. V is TRBV2 and J is TRBJ1-5; D not certain. The ends were cut back, 3 bases at V and 9 bases at J, with 9 bases in the middle. This CDR3 is 12 amino acids long. Germline V CDR1 and CDR2: SNHLY, FYNNEI. The CDR3 loop is CASSDQYRPQHF. For the CDR3, the DNA is TGTGCCAGCAGTGACCAGTACCGGCCCCAGCATTTT.

The chain combines TRBV11-2 with TRBJ1-2, with 8 bases identical to TRBD1. CDR1 and CDR2 (germline): SGHAT, FQNNGV. The V gene end was trimmed by 4 bases and the J gene end by 0 bases; junction bases not matched to a gene: 10. This CDR3 region has 17 residues. The CDR3 loop is CASSSTPDRVTNYGYTF. CDR3 coding DNA: TGTGCCAGCAGCTCGACCCCGGACAGGGTCACTAACTATGGCTACACCTTC.

The V and J genes are TRBV4-2 and TRBJ2-4, with D possibly matching TRBD2 (6 bases). Germline V gene data show CDR1 as LGHNA and CDR2 as YNFKEQ. Trimming removed 4 bases from V and 8 bases from J, with 18 bases in between. This CDR3 contains 15 residues. CDR3 in amino acids: CASSPTGGEADIQYF. The CDR3 region has the DNA TGTGCCAGCAGCCCCACCGGGGGAGAAGCGGACATTCAGTACTTC.

This rearrangement joins TRBV7-2 to TRBJ2-1, with 9 nucleotides matching TRBD2. The CDR3 contains 15 residues. Germline lookup yields CDR1 SGHTA and CDR2 FQGNSA. The trim removed 6 bases at V and 3 bases at J, leaving 6 bases unmatched. The CDR3 loop reads CASSVTSGVYNEQFF. CDR3 bases: TGTGCCAGCAGTGTGACTAGCGGAGTCTACAATGAGCAGTTCTTC.

This rearrangement joins TRBV9 to TRBJ1-3; no clear D. The CDR3 is made up of 15 amino acids. Trimming took off 4 bases at V and 0 bases at J, with 11 bases between the two ends. Looked up from germline, CDR1 is SGDLS and CDR2 is YYNGEE. The DNA of the CDR3 is TGTGCCAGCAGCTCAACACCAAACTCTGGAAACACCATATATTTT. It codes for CASSSTPNSGNTIYF.

The chain's CDR3 is CATRTTVGGNTIYF. Here the CDR3 DNA reads TGTGCCACCAGGACGACAGTGGGGGGAAACACCATATATTTT. The J gene is TRBJ1-3, the V gene TRBV15, with a weak D call TRBD1 (5 bases). The length of the CDR3 is 14 residues. V dropped 6 bases and J dropped 4 bases, with 13 bases sitting between them. Germline V gene data show CDR1 as LNHNV and CDR2 as YYDKDF (reference sequence).